This is a list of T cell receptor beta chains from one sample in a study of identifying expanded T cells in peripheral blood. The table came from immunoSEQ multiplex PCR; TCRdb's copy has only in-frame clones and leaves some out. The sample yields 85,000 to 95,000 clones, roughly 90% seen once. Sequences were obtained from blood. These receptors were obtained from a person aged 18-70 years in good health. The CDR3 runs from the conserved cysteine through the conserved F or W. D genes are given only for firm matches. Clone size is stated in some rows and not others, as once, few, many or a class when expanded.

TRBV4-3	TRBD2	TRBJ2-7	NA	TGCGCCAGCAGCCAAGCGGGCGGGAGAGCTCTACGGGAGCAGTACTTC	CASSQAGGRALREQYF
TRBV4-3	TRBD1	TRBJ1-1	NA	TGCGCCAGCAGCCAAGCAGGGGGGGGATTCTTCAACACTGAAGCTTTCTTT	CASSQAGGGFFNTEAFF
TRBV4-3	NA	TRBJ1-1	once	TGCGCCAGCAGCCAAGTCTGGAAAGGAGGGTCAAGTACTATCACTGAAGCTTTCTTT	CASSQVWKGGSSTITEAFF
TRBV30	NA	TRBJ2-5	NA	TGTGCCTGGGGCCCGAGGACCCAGTACTTC	CAWGPRTQYF
TRBV9	NA	TRBJ1-2	NA	TGTGCCAGCAGCGTAGATCCCGGGACAAACTATGGCTACACCTTC	CASSVDPGTNYGYTF
TRBV2	NA	TRBJ1-5	NA	TGTGCCAGCAGTCCTCAGAGGGTGTATCAGCCCCAGCATTTT	CASSPQRVYQPQHF
TRBV21-1	NA	TRBJ1-5	NA	TGTGCCAGCAGCAAAGGGACAGGGAATCAGCCCCAGCATTTT	CASSKGTGNQPQHF
TRBV5-1	TRBD1	TRBJ2-3	NA	TGCGCCAGCAGCAGAGACAGGGGGCCGGGAGCAGATACGCAGTATTTT	CASSRDRGPGADTQYF
TRBV19	NA	TRBJ1-2	once	TGTGCCAGTAGTATGAGGACGCATAACTATGGCTACACCTTC	CASSMRTHNYGYTF
TRBV7-2	TRBD2	TRBJ2-5	NA	TGTGCCAGCAGGCTAGCGGGAGCTCCAGAGACCCAGTACTTC	CASRLAGAPETQYF
TRBV9	NA	TRBJ1-2	NA	TGTGCCAGCAGTCTTGGAGTGGACGGAACCTATGGCTACACCTTC	CASSLGVDGTYGYTF
TRBV7-9	NA	TRBJ2-5	NA	TGTGCCAGCAGCCCCCCACAGGGAGAGACCCAGTACTTC	CASSPPQGETQYF
TRBV5-1	NA	TRBJ2-3	NA	TGCGCCAGCAGCTTGGACAGCACAGATACGCAGTATTTT	CASSLDSTDTQYF
TRBV12-5	TRBD1	TRBJ1-2	NA	TGTGCTAGTGGTCCGACTGTTCCGGACAGGGGCGCAGGATATGGCTACACCTTC	CASGPTVPDRGAGYGYTF
TRBV10-3	NA	TRBJ2-7	NA	TGTGCCATCAGTGACCAGTCCTCGGGCTACGAGCAGTACTTC	CAISDQSSGYEQYF
TRBV27	TRBD1	TRBJ1-1	once	TGTGCCAGCTGGACAGGGGCTGAAGCTTTCTTT	CASWTGAEAFF
TRBV13	TRBD2	TRBJ2-1	NA	TGTGCCAGCAGCTTAGACGAAGGACTAGCGGGTTCCTACAATGAGCAGTTCTTC	CASSLDEGLAGSYNEQFF
TRBV7-9	TRBD1	TRBJ2-7	NA	TGTGCCAGCAGCTTCCGGGACAGGGGTTCAGGCGAGCAGTACTTC	CASSFRDRGSGEQYF
TRBV5-5	TRBD1	TRBJ1-4	NA	TGTGCCAGCAGTCGCGACAGGGTTGGGTCATCTAATGAAAAACTGTTTTTT	CASSRDRVGSSNEKLFF
TRBV5-4	NA	TRBJ1-2	NA	TGTGCCAGCAGCTTGCAGGGGGGCTACACCTTC	CASSLQGGYTF
TRBV5-5	NA	TRBJ2-2	NA	TGTGCCAGCAGCTTGGGTCCCGCTCCCAACACCGGGGAGCTGTTTTTT	CASSLGPAPNTGELFF
TRBV4-2	TRBD1	TRBJ2-5	once	TGTGCCAGCAGCCAAGGACAGGGGACCCCGGAGACCCAGTACTTC	CASSQGQGTPETQYF
TRBV5-4	NA	TRBJ1-1	NA	TGTGCCAGCAGCCCGGACAGTCAGCGGAACACTGAAGCTTTCTTT	CASSPDSQRNTEAFF
TRBV28	NA	TRBJ2-2	NA	TGTGCCAGCAGTTCCCGGGACACAGTCACCGGGGAGCTGTTTTTT	CASSSRDTVTGELFF
TRBV5-5	TRBD2	TRBJ2-5	NA	TGTGCCAGCAGCTTGGCCACTAGCGCGCGACAAGAGACCCAGTACTTC	CASSLATSARQETQYF
TRBV7-9	NA	TRBJ1-5	once	TGTGCCAGCAGCTTAGCGTCCACCTTGGGCGAGCCGCCCCAGCATTTT	CASSLASTLGEPPQHF
TRBV19	TRBD1	TRBJ1-4	NA	TGTGCCAGTAGTATCACGACAGGGGTTAATGAAAAACTGTTTTTT	CASSITTGVNEKLFF
TRBV5-6	TRBD1	TRBJ2-3	once	TGTGCCAGCAGTCGACAGGGGGTCACAGATACGCAGTATTTT	CASSRQGVTDTQYF
TRBV19	NA	TRBJ2-6	NA	TGTGCCAGTAGTATGCACGGGGGATCCTCTGGGGCCAACGTCCTGACTTTC	CASSMHGGSSGANVLTF
TRBV18	NA	TRBJ1-5	NA	TGTGCCAGCTCACCTTACGGGGACAATCAGCCCCAGCATTTT	CASSPYGDNQPQHF
TRBV6-1	TRBD1	TRBJ1-5	once	TGTGCCAGCAGTGATGGACAGGGGGTAAATCAGCCCCAGCATTTT	CASSDGQGVNQPQHF
TRBV29-1	NA	TRBJ2-5	NA	TGCAGCGTTGCACGCTCCCCAAAGTTTATCCAGTACTTC	CSVARSPKFIQYF
TRBV5-1	TRBD1	TRBJ2-3	once	TGCGCCAGCAGCCAAGGCCGGGACAGCGGCTCAGATACGCAGTATTTT	CASSQGRDSGSDTQYF
TRBV6-1	NA	TRBJ2-5	NA	TGTGCCAGCAGTGAAACCAGGGATGAGACCCAGTACTTC	CASSETRDETQYF
TRBV7-2	NA	TRBJ2-3	NA	TGTGCCAGCACCTTGCTCAACCGGGGCACAGATACGCAGTATTTT	CASTLLNRGTDTQYF
TRBV14	NA	TRBJ2-5	NA	TGTGCCAGCAGCCAAGAATGGGGGACCCAGTACTTC	CASSQEWGTQYF
TRBV7-9	NA	TRBJ1-1	NA	TGTGCCAGCAGCTTAGTGGTGGCAGAGCCCGGTGACGTAGAAGCTTTCTTT	CASSLVVAEPGDVEAFF
TRBV4-1	TRBD2	TRBJ2-1	NA	TGCGCCAGCAGCCTCCTAAGACTAGCGGGGACCGACAATGAGCAGTTCTTC	CASSLLRLAGTDNEQFF